This TCR beta chain was observed in a study of blood T cell repertoires in COVID-19. Study-level background: Donors in the United States, Italy and Spain gave samples during acute or convalescent COVID-19. In each case, the material was cDNA or gDNA derived from T cells, B-cell-depleted T cells, or PBMCs.

In the original processing: How many nucleated cells were present was estimated from reference gene primer amplification. Repertoires were generated with immunoSEQ multiplex PCR, while TCRdb's copy carries only in-frame clones and drops some. Clone size and V and J calls were adopted from that table, with D and trimming inferred from the DNA. The sample has 150,000 to 200,000 clones, 60% to 85% seen once. In this sample, this clone turned up once. CDR3 length: 14 amino acids. V lost 8 bases, J lost 2 bases, and 14 bases lay in between. Germline values: CDR1 LGHNA, CDR2 YNFKEQ. Input material: peripheral blood. The TCR comes from a man aged 60 to 69 with active or convalescent COVID-19. The chain couples TRBV4-2 to TRBJ2-3; D might be TRBD2 (6 bases). The CDR3 spells CASSPGLDTDTQYF. In DNA form, the CDR3 reads TGTGCCAGCTCCCCGGGACTTGACACAGATACGCAGTATTTT.